This T cell receptor (beta chain) was recorded in a study of T-cell memory formation after mild COVID-19. Study results and caveats: Researchers found some responding clones in pre-infection memory, a sign that cross-reactive memory joined.

One entry per CDR3 protein, called by TCRdb with MiXCR from the 5' RACE reads. Here the sample spans roughly 300,000 distinct CDR3 sequences, about an eighth being singletons. Regarding this clonotype: Its antigen remains unknown.

The TCR was taken from a man aged 18 to 30 who had mild COVID-19 (a few samples of this study predate the infection). Cell type and time point are not known. Sequenced material: PBMCs or a T cell subset sorted from them (not recorded which).

The CDR3 reads CASSDDRGHGYTF. In nucleotides, the CDR3 is TGTGCCAGCAGTGACGACAGGGGACATGGCTACACCTTC. V and J are TRBV25-1 and TRBJ1-2, with 8 nucleotides matching TRBD1. The V and J ends lost 3 bases and 6 bases, in that order; junction bases with no gene match: 3. Germline CDR1 reads MGHDK; CDR2 reads SYGVNS. This CDR3 has 13 amino acids.